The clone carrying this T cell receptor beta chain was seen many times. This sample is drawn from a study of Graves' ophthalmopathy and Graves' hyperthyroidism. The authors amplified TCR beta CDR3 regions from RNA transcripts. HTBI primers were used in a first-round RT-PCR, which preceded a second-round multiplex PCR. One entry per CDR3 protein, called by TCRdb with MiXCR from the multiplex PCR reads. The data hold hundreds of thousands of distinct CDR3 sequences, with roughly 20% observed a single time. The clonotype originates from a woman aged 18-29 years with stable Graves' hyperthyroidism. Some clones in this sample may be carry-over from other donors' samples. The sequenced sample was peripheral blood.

The chain's CDR3 is CASSTYNQAFF. Written as DNA, the CDR3 is TGTGCCAGCAGTACTTATAATCAAGCTTTCTTT. The chain joins TRBV12-3 or TRBV12-4 to TRBJ1-1; D is ambiguous. With 5 bases removed from V and 9 bases from J, the gap between germline ends came to 10 bases. This CDR3 is built from 11 residues.